These T cell receptor delta chains were read from a single sample in a study of gammadelta T cells in human blood. With CATT, TCRdb re-called clones from the RT-PCR reads. The sample carries 350 to 450 delta-chain clones, about 11% recorded once. The sequenced sample was Vgamma9Vdelta2 gamma-delta T cells from adult blood. Source of these receptors: a human donor. Both conserved end residues are part of each CDR3. Each record gives: J gene, CDR3 length, clone size, D gene, V gene, CDR3 protein, CDR3 DNA. A D gene is named only where the DNA matches it firmly. Clone size is stated in some rows and not others, as once, few, many or a class when expanded.

j_call: TRDJ3
cdr3_length: 25
clone_size: large
d_call: TRDD3
v_call: TRDV2
cdr3_aa: CACDTPLVYWGDQGRSSWDTRQMFF
cdr3_nt: TGTGCCTGTGACACCCCCCTTGTGTACTGGGGGGATCAGGGAAGAAGCTCCTGGGACACCCGACAGATGTTTTTC

j_call: TRDJ1
cdr3_length: 15
clone_size: large
d_call: TRDD3
v_call: TRDV2
cdr3_aa: CACEHLLGDLDKLIF
cdr3_nt: TGTGCCTGTGAACATTTACTGGGGGACCTCGATAAACTCATCTTT

j_call: TRDJ1
cdr3_length: 15
clone_size: large
d_call: -
v_call: TRDV2
cdr3_aa: CACDAWGPYTDKLIF
cdr3_nt: TGTGCCTGTGACGCCTGGGGACCTTACACCGATAAACTCATCTTT

j_call: TRDJ3
cdr3_length: 20
clone_size: large
d_call: TRDD3
v_call: TRDV2
cdr3_aa: CACDRTGGYPSSWDTRQMFF
cdr3_nt: TGTGCCTGTGACCGTACTGGGGGATACCCCAGCTCCTGGGACACCCGACAGATGTTTTTC

j_call: TRDJ1
cdr3_length: 15
clone_size: once
d_call: TRDD3
v_call: TRDV2
cdr3_aa: CACDTVTGGYAQLIF
cdr3_nt: TGTGCCTGTGACACGGTTACTGGGGGATACGCCCAACTCATCTTT

j_call: TRDJ1
cdr3_length: 19
clone_size: large
d_call: TRDD3
v_call: TRDV2
cdr3_aa: CACDLLTGGYGTIGDKLIF
cdr3_nt: TGTGCCTGTGACCTCCTTACTGGGGGATACGGTACAATAGGCGATAAACTCATCTTT

j_call: TRDJ1
cdr3_length: 17
clone_size: few
d_call: TRDD3
v_call: TRDV3
cdr3_aa: CASHLPYVLGESDKLIF
cdr3_nt: TGTGCCTCCCATCTTCCCTACGTACTGGGGGAAAGCGATAAACTCATCTTT

j_call: TRDJ1
cdr3_length: 20
clone_size: -
d_call: TRDD3
v_call: TRDV1
cdr3_aa: CALGEFFPRSTVGDTDKLIF
cdr3_nt: TGTGCTCTTGGGGAGTTCTTCCCTCGATCGACAGTGGGGGATACCGATAAACTCATCTTT

j_call: TRDJ3
cdr3_length: 18
clone_size: large
d_call: TRDD3
v_call: TRDV2
cdr3_aa: CACDTAGGYAWDTRQMFF
cdr3_nt: TGTGCCTGTGACACCGCTGGGGGATACGCCTGGGACACCCGACAGATGTTTTTC

j_call: TRDJ3
cdr3_length: 21
clone_size: -
d_call: -
v_call: TRDV1
cdr3_aa: CALGDHSYVKGIPWDTRQMFF
cdr3_nt: TGTGCTCTTGGGGACCATTCCTACGTGAAGGGGATACCCTGGGACACCCGACAGATGTTTTTC

j_call: TRDJ1
cdr3_length: 17
clone_size: large
d_call: TRDD3
v_call: TRDV2
cdr3_aa: CACDKLGASQYTDKLIF
cdr3_nt: TGTGCCTGTGATAAACTGGGGGCCAGCCAGTACACCGATAAACTCATCTTT

j_call: TRDJ3
cdr3_length: 20
clone_size: -
d_call: TRDD3
v_call: TRDV2
cdr3_aa: CACDTLITGGYAWDTRQMFF
cdr3_nt: TGTGCCTGTGACACCTTGATTACTGGGGGATACGCCTGGGACACCCGACAGATGTTTTTC

j_call: TRDJ1
cdr3_length: 24
clone_size: large
d_call: TRDD3
v_call: TRDV2
cdr3_aa: CACDELSGARRLGDTPESPDKLIF
cdr3_nt: TGTGCCTGTGACGAATTATCCGGGGCCCGACGACTGGGGGATACGCCAGAAAGCCCCGATAAACTCATCTTT

j_call: TRDJ1
cdr3_length: 19
clone_size: large
d_call: TRDD3
v_call: TRDV2
cdr3_aa: CACDPVTGGPRTYTDKLIF
cdr3_nt: TGTGCCTGTGACCCCGTTACTGGGGGCCCCAGGACATACACCGATAAACTCATCTTT

j_call: TRDJ1
cdr3_length: 15
clone_size: -
d_call: TRDD3
v_call: TRDV2
cdr3_aa: CACDTLPSGGDKLIF
cdr3_nt: TGTGCCTGTGACACCCTCCCTTCTGGGGGCGATAAACTCATCTTT

j_call: TRDJ1
cdr3_length: 14
clone_size: -
d_call: -
v_call: TRAV36/DV7
cdr3_aa: CAVLEEAYTDKLIF
cdr3_nt: TGTGCTGTACTAGAGGAGGCATACACCGATAAACTCATCTTT

j_call: TRDJ1
cdr3_length: 16
clone_size: large
d_call: -
v_call: TRDV2
cdr3_aa: CACDKGQNPGTDKLIF
cdr3_nt: TGTGCCTGTGACAAAGGACAGAACCCGGGCACCGATAAACTCATCTTT

j_call: TRDJ1
cdr3_length: 17
clone_size: -
d_call: TRDD3
v_call: TRDV2
cdr3_aa: CACDTLPTGGYPHKLIF
cdr3_nt: TGTGCCTGTGACACCCTCCCTACTGGGGGATACCCCCATAAACTCATCTTT

j_call: TRDJ1
cdr3_length: 16
clone_size: large
d_call: TRDD3
v_call: TRDV2
cdr3_aa: CACDLLGDGYGDKLIF
cdr3_nt: TGTGCCTGTGACTTACTGGGGGATGGATATGGCGATAAACTCATCTTT

j_call: TRDJ1
cdr3_length: 14
clone_size: large
d_call: -
v_call: TRDV2
cdr3_aa: CACDPLSNTDKLIF
cdr3_nt: TGTGCCTGTGACCCCCTTTCAAACACCGATAAACTCATCTTT

j_call: TRDJ1
cdr3_length: 18
clone_size: medium-sized
d_call: TRDD3
v_call: TRDV2
cdr3_aa: CACDTLGDTRGWNDKLIF
cdr3_nt: TGTGCCTGTGACACCTTGGGGGATACGCGAGGGTGGAACGATAAACTCATCTTT

j_call: TRDJ1
cdr3_length: 19
clone_size: large
d_call: TRDD3
v_call: TRDV2
cdr3_aa: CACDTAWGRGIESSDKLIF
cdr3_nt: TGTGCCTGTGACACGGCCTGGGGGAGGGGGATAGAATCGTCCGATAAACTCATCTTT

j_call: TRDJ1
cdr3_length: 20
clone_size: large
d_call: TRDD3
v_call: TRDV2
cdr3_aa: CACDTVITGDMTHPRGKLIF
cdr3_nt: TGTGCCTGTGACACCGTGATTACTGGGGATATGACCCATCCGCGGGGGAAACTCATCTTT

j_call: TRDJ1
cdr3_length: 19
clone_size: medium-sized
d_call: TRDD3
v_call: TRDV2
cdr3_aa: CACDTRYGTGGWFTDKLIF
cdr3_nt: TGTGCCTGTGACACGAGGTACGGTACTGGGGGATGGTTTACCGATAAACTCATCTTT

j_call: TRDJ1
cdr3_length: 19
clone_size: large
d_call: TRDD3
v_call: TRDV2
cdr3_aa: CACNTKYWGTRGHTDKLIF
cdr3_nt: TGTGCCTGCAATACGAAGTACTGGGGGACACGCGGACACACCGATAAACTCATCTTT

j_call: TRDJ1
cdr3_length: 15
clone_size: large
d_call: TRDD3
v_call: TRDV2
cdr3_aa: CACDTIGGYPHKLIF
cdr3_nt: TGTGCCTGTGACACTATTGGGGGATACCCCCATAAACTCATCTTT

j_call: TRDJ1
cdr3_length: 18
clone_size: hyperexpanded
d_call: TRDD3
v_call: TRDV2
cdr3_aa: CACDTVMGDPEYTDKLIF
cdr3_nt: TGTGCCTGTGACACCGTCATGGGGGATCCGGAGTACACCGATAAACTCATCTTT

j_call: TRDJ1
cdr3_length: 20
clone_size: large
d_call: TRDD3
v_call: TRDV2
cdr3_aa: CACDTLITGGQPPGTDKLIF
cdr3_nt: TGTGCCTGTGACACCTTGATTACTGGGGGACAACCTCCGGGCACCGATAAACTCATCTTT

j_call: TRDJ1
cdr3_length: 17
clone_size: large
d_call: TRDD3
v_call: TRDV2
cdr3_aa: CACDLVGGIYYTDKLIF
cdr3_nt: TGTGCCTGTGACCTCGTCGGGGGGATATATTACACCGATAAACTCATCTTT

j_call: TRDJ1
cdr3_length: 15
clone_size: large
d_call: TRDD3
v_call: TRDV2
cdr3_aa: CACDVLGTPPDKLIF
cdr3_nt: TGTGCCTGTGATGTACTGGGGACTCCCCCCGATAAACTCATCTTT

j_call: TRDJ2
cdr3_length: 18
clone_size: large
d_call: -
v_call: TRDV2
cdr3_aa: CACDHIRGARALTAQLFF
cdr3_nt: TGTGCCTGTGACCACATTAGGGGGGCCCGCGCTTTGACAGCACAACTCTTCTTT

j_call: TRDJ1
cdr3_length: 16
clone_size: -
d_call: TRDD3
v_call: TRDV2
cdr3_aa: CACDTVMGDRSDKLIF
cdr3_nt: TGTGCCTGTGACACCGTCATGGGGGATCGATCCGATAAACTCATCTTT

j_call: TRDJ1
cdr3_length: 23
clone_size: -
d_call: TRDD3
v_call: TRDV1
cdr3_aa: CALGDPGGGTAGGWIVGTDKLIF
cdr3_nt: TGTGCTCTTGGGGACCCCGGCGGAGGTACTGCTGGGGGATGGATCGTTGGCACCGATAAACTCATCTTT

j_call: TRDJ1
cdr3_length: 19
clone_size: medium-sized
d_call: TRDD3
v_call: TRDV2
cdr3_aa: CACDPVLGPQKSYTDKLIF
cdr3_nt: TGTGCCTGTGACCCTGTACTGGGGCCCCAAAAGTCGTACACCGATAAACTCATCTTT

j_call: TRDJ1
cdr3_length: 17
clone_size: medium-sized
d_call: TRDD3
v_call: TRDV2
cdr3_aa: CACDTVLGDTRSDKLIF
cdr3_nt: TGTGCCTGTGACACTGTACTGGGGGATACGCGATCCGATAAACTCATCTTT

j_call: TRDJ4
cdr3_length: 17
clone_size: large
d_call: TRDD3
v_call: TRDV2
cdr3_aa: CACDRHLLGDTRGPLIF
cdr3_nt: TGTGCCTGTGACCGCCATTTACTGGGGGATACGCGCGGACCCCTGATCTTT

j_call: TRDJ1
cdr3_length: 19
clone_size: large
d_call: TRDD3
v_call: TRDV2
cdr3_aa: CACDTGTKWGILYTDKLIF
cdr3_nt: TGTGCCTGTGACACCGGGACAAAATGGGGGATTCTCTACACCGATAAACTCATCTTT

j_call: TRDJ1
cdr3_length: 18
clone_size: large
d_call: TRDD3
v_call: TRDV2
cdr3_aa: CACDTLLTGGGYTDKLIF
cdr3_nt: TGTGCCTGTGACACCCTCCTTACTGGGGGTGGGTACACCGATAAACTCATCTTT

j_call: TRDJ1
cdr3_length: 23
clone_size: hyperexpanded
d_call: TRDD3
v_call: TRDV2
cdr3_aa: CACDTVLTPLLGDTRANTDKLIF
cdr3_nt: TGTGCCTGTGACACCGTCCTTACGCCCTTACTGGGGGATACGAGGGCCAACACCGATAAACTCATCTTT

j_call: TRDJ1
cdr3_length: 17
clone_size: large
d_call: -
v_call: TRDV2
cdr3_aa: CACDNIGGPPYTDKLIF
cdr3_nt: TGTGCCTGTGACAACATAGGTGGCCCCCCGTACACCGATAAACTCATCTTT

j_call: TRDJ3
cdr3_length: 21
clone_size: medium-sized
d_call: TRDD3
v_call: TRDV2
cdr3_aa: CACDTLVGLGDTSWDTRQMFF
cdr3_nt: TGTGCCTGTGACACGCTAGTAGGGCTGGGGGATACGTCGTGGGACACCCGACAGATGTTTTTC

j_call: TRDJ1
cdr3_length: 17
clone_size: large
d_call: TRDD3
v_call: TRDV2
cdr3_aa: CACDALTGGSHTDKLIF
cdr3_nt: TGTGCCTGTGACGCCCTAACTGGGGGTTCTCACACCGATAAACTCATCTTT

j_call: TRDJ1
cdr3_length: 18
clone_size: large
d_call: TRDD3
v_call: TRDV2
cdr3_aa: CACDALLGDTPPSDKLIF
cdr3_nt: TGTGCCTGTGACGCCTTACTGGGGGATACCCCACCCTCCGATAAACTCATCTTT

j_call: TRDJ1
cdr3_length: 19
clone_size: few
d_call: TRDD3
v_call: TRDV2
cdr3_aa: CACDPLGDTRTKYTDKLIF
cdr3_nt: TGTGCCTGTGACCCATTGGGGGATACTCGGACAAAGTACACCGATAAACTCATCTTT

j_call: TRDJ1
cdr3_length: 24
clone_size: large
d_call: TRDD3
v_call: TRDV2
cdr3_aa: CACDKIHGPVTGGFPKKYTDKLIF
cdr3_nt: TGTGCCTGTGACAAAATACATGGCCCCGTTACTGGGGGATTCCCCAAAAAGTACACCGATAAACTCATCTTT

j_call: TRDJ1
cdr3_length: 24
clone_size: large
d_call: -
v_call: TRDV2
cdr3_aa: CACDTGSLLDPLKALGGLSDKLIF
cdr3_nt: TGTGCCTGTGACACCGGTAGTCTCCTAGACCCACTAAAGGCTCTCGGGGGGCTGAGCGATAAACTCATCTTT

j_call: TRDJ1
cdr3_length: 17
clone_size: large
d_call: -
v_call: TRDV2
cdr3_aa: CACDNLGNGVTTDKLIF
cdr3_nt: TGTGCCTGTGACAACCTCGGGAACGGGGTAACCACCGATAAACTCATCTTT

j_call: TRDJ1
cdr3_length: 17
clone_size: -
d_call: TRDD3
v_call: TRDV2
cdr3_aa: CACDPLGDTNWADKLIF
cdr3_nt: TGTGCCTGTGATCCGCTGGGGGATACCAACTGGGCCGATAAACTCATCTTT

j_call: TRDJ3
cdr3_length: 22
clone_size: large
d_call: TRDD3
v_call: TRDV2
cdr3_aa: CACDPILGDTGPSSWDTRQMFF
cdr3_nt: TGTGCCTGTGATCCTATACTGGGGGATACGGGGCCTAGCTCCTGGGACACCCGACAGATGTTTTTC

j_call: TRDJ1
cdr3_length: 23
clone_size: large
d_call: TRDD3
v_call: TRDV2
cdr3_aa: CACDPRLPPRPYWGILYTDKLIF
cdr3_nt: TGTGCCTGTGACCCTCGTCTTCCCCCCCGACCGTACTGGGGGATACTGTACACCGATAAACTCATCTTT

j_call: TRDJ1
cdr3_length: 18
clone_size: -
d_call: TRDD3
v_call: TRDV2
cdr3_aa: CACDTVLVLGGDTDKLIF
cdr3_nt: TGTGCCTGTGACACTGTCCTCGTACTGGGGGGAGACACCGATAAACTCATCTTT

j_call: TRDJ1
cdr3_length: 16
clone_size: large
d_call: TRDD3
v_call: TRDV2
cdr3_aa: CACDILGDISTDKLIF
cdr3_nt: TGTGCCTGTGATATACTGGGGGATATAAGCACCGATAAACTCATCTTT

j_call: TRDJ1
cdr3_length: 15
clone_size: -
d_call: TRDD3
v_call: TRDV2
cdr3_aa: CACDTLLGYTDKLIF
cdr3_nt: TGTGCCTGTGACACCTTACTGGGGTACACCGATAAACTCATCTTT

j_call: TRDJ1
cdr3_length: 19
clone_size: large
d_call: TRDD3
v_call: TRDV2
cdr3_aa: CACDTVGGGYVPYTDKLIF
cdr3_nt: TGTGCCTGTGACACCGTCGGTGGGGGATACGTTCCGTACACCGATAAACTCATCTTT

j_call: TRDJ1
cdr3_length: 20
clone_size: -
d_call: TRDD3
v_call: TRDV2
cdr3_aa: CACDTVLTPLLGDTTDKLIF
cdr3_nt: TGTGCCTGTGACACCGTCCTTACGCCCTTACTGGGGGATACTACCGATAAACTCATCTTT

j_call: TRDJ1
cdr3_length: 17
clone_size: -
d_call: TRDD3
v_call: TRDV2
cdr3_aa: CACDPLGDTNWADKLIF
cdr3_nt: TGTGCCTGTGACCCGCTGGGGGATACCAACTGGGCCGATAAACTCATCTTT

j_call: TRDJ3
cdr3_length: 21
clone_size: hyperexpanded
d_call: -
v_call: TRDV2
cdr3_aa: CACDTLLTGNIHSWDTRQMFF
cdr3_nt: TGTGCCTGTGACACCTTACTGACCGGAAACATCCACTCCTGGGACACCCGACAGATGTTTTTC